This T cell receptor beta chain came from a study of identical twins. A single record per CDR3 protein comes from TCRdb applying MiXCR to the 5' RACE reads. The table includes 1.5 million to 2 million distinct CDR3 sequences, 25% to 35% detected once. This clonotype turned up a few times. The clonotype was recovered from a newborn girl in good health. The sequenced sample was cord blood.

CDR3 loop: CASSLGDRLLPYEQYF. In nucleotides, the CDR3 is TGTGCCAGCAGCTTAGGAGACAGGTTGCTTCCCTACGAGCAGTACTTC. The chain couples TRBV7-8 to TRBJ2-7, with D perhaps TRBD1 (6 bases). The ends were cut back, 1 base at V and 2 bases at J, with 15 bases in the middle. Germline V CDR1 and CDR2: SGHVS, FQNEAQ. The CDR3 length is 16 residues.